This T cell receptor beta chain was obtained from a study of blood T cell repertoires in COVID-19. Study background: From the United States, Italy and Spain came samples of acute and convalescent COVID-19. Sources were T cells, B-cell-depleted T cells, or PBMCs; the material itself was cDNA or gDNA.

As processed by the authors: For nucleated cells, counts were estimated from reference gene primer amplification. Only in-frame clones appear in the TCRdb table, and some are missing; sequencing was by immunoSEQ multiplex PCR. V, J and clone size are those of that table, while D and trimming were read from the DNA. The data hold some 150,000 clones, with around 80% observed a single time. Germline CDR1 and CDR2: SNHLY and FYNNEI. V shed 5 bases and J shed 6 bases, with 10 bases lying between them. The CDR3 has 12 amino acids. Input material: peripheral blood. The TCR was taken from a woman of 80 years or more in a cohort sampled during active or convalescent COVID-19. The chain combines TRBV2 with TRBJ1-2; possible D gene TRBD1, 6 bases. CDR3 coding DNA: TGTGCCAGCAGTCCAACAGGGCATGGCTACACCTTC. Its translation is CASSPTGHGYTF.